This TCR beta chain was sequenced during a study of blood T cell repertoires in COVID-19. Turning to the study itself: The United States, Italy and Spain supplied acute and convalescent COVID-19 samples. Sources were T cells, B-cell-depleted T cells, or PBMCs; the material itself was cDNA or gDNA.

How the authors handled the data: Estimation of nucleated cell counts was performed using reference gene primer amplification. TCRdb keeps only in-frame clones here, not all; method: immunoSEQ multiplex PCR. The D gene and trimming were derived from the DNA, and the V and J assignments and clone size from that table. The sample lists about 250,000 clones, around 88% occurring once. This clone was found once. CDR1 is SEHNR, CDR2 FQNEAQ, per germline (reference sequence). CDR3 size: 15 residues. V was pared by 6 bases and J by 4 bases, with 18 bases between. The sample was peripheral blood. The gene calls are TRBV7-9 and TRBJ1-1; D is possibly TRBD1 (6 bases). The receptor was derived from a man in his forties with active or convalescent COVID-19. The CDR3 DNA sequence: TGTGCCAGCAGAGTCCGGGGGGCGGAAATCACTGAAGCTTTCTTT. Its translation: CASRVRGAEITEAFF.